What follows are 3 T cell receptor beta chains derived from one specimen sequenced in a study of beta chain features in type 1 diabetes (dated by TCRdb to the late 2010s). The protocol used for the library was the immunoSEQ multiplex PCR assay. The High Capacity cDNA Reverse Transcription Kit was used to reverse transcribe all of the isolated RNA, meaning that expressed TCRB transcripts were what got sequenced. In its TCRdb copy, this immuneACCESS table keeps in-frame sequences only and misses some clones. Where compared with another copy, unresolved V genes explain less than half of these, and the others have no known cause. Here the sample has 200,000 to 250,000 clones; approximately 70% occur a single time. Of the sample, 0.053% falls within the top ten clones. Sequencing was performed on naive CD4+ T cells from blood. The cell subset or site label of this sample denotes: true naive CD4+ T cells. These TCRs come from a man aged 25 to 40 in good health.

The genes are TRBV9 and TRBJ1-3, with unresolved D. Trimming removed 0 bases from V and 0 bases from J, with 13 bases in between. This CDR3 is 17 amino acids long. Germline V gene lookup returns CDR1 SGDLS and CDR2 YYNGEE. The CDR3 DNA reads as TGTGCCAGCAGCGTAGAGGGCGGGCACAGCTCTGGAAACACCATATATTTT. Translated, it gives CASSVEGGHSSGNTIYF. Variable domain in full (rest from reference TRBV9 and TRBJ1-3): DSGVTQTPKHLITATGQRVTLRCSPRSGDLSVYWYQQSLDQGLQFLIQYYNGEERAKGNILERFSAQQFPDLHSELNLSSLELGDSALYFCASSVEGGHSSGNTIYFGEGSWLTVV.

The genes are TRBV6-5 and TRBJ2-7; 7 positions agree with TRBD1. This CDR3 region has 13 residues. Germline CDR1 reads MNHEY; CDR2 reads SVGAGI. After removal of 6 bases from V and 4 bases from J, the junction contained 6 bases not matched to a gene. The CDR3 sequence: CASRRTGEYEQYF. CDR3 coding DNA: TGTGCCAGCAGGCGGACAGGTGAATACGAGCAGTACTTC.

This rearrangement joins TRBV11-2 to TRBJ2-5; no reliable D call. The germline V gene has CDR1 SGHAT and CDR2 FQNNGV. This CDR3 is 15 amino acids long. V shed 5 bases and J shed 4 bases, with 17 bases lying between them. The CDR3 sequence: CASSPRRTKLETQYF. The CDR3 bases are TGTGCCAGCAGCCCTAGGAGAACTAAGTTAGAGACCCAGTACTTC.